Here is one TCR beta chain with its context. These data come from a study of blood T cell repertoires in COVID-19. For the study at large: T cells, B-cell-depleted T cells, or PBMCs supplied cDNA or gDNA.

CDR3 length: 13 residues. Trimming stripped 0 bases from V and 5 bases from J, with 8 bases between. Germline values: CDR1 KGHSH, CDR2 LQKENI. Sequencing used immunoSEQ multiplex PCR; TCRdb keeps in-frame clones, though not all of them. The top ten clones hold under 7.5% of a sample with more than 300,000 clones, roughly 90% of them seen once. The rearrangement uses TRBV18 and TRBJ2-7; D unresolved. Sequenced: peripheral blood. This sequence originates from a man in his late teens or twenties who had recovered from COVID-19. The CDR3 DNA follows: TGTGCCAGCTCACCACCTAGCTTGCACGAGCAGTACTTC. Translated: CASSPPSLHEQYF. The entire variable domain, with the rest obtained from reference TRBV18 and TRBJ2-7, is as follows: NAGVMQNPRHLVRRRGQEARLRCSPMKGHSHVYWYRQLPEEGLKFMVYLQKENIIDESGMPKERFSAEFPKEGPSILRIQQVVRGDSAAYFCASSPPSLHEQYFGPGTRLTVT.